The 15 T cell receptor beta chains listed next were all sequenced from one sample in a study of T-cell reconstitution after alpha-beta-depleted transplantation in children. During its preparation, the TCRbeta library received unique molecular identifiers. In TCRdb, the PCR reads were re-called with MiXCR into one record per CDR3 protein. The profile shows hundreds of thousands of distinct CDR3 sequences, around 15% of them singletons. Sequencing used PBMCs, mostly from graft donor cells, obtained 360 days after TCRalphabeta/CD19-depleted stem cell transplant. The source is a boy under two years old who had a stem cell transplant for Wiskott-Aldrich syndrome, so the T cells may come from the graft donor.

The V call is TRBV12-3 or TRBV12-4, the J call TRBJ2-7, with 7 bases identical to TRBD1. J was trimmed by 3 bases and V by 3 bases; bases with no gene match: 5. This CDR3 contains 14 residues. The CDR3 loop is CASSFISGGYEQYF. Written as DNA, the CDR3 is TGTGCCAGCAGTTTTATATCAGGGGGCTACGAGCAGTACTTC.

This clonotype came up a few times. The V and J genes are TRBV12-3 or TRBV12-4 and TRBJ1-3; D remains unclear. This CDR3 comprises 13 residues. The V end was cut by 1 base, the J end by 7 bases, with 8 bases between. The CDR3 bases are TGTGCCAGCAGTTTAGTAGGGAGTAACACCATATATTTT. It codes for CASSLVGSNTIYF.

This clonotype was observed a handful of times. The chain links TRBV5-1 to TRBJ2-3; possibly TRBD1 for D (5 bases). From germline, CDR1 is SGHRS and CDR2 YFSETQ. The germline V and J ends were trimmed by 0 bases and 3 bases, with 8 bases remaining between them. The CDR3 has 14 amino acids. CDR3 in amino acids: CASSLDRWTDTQYF. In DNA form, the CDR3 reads TGCGCCAGCAGCTTGGACAGGTGGACAGATACGCAGTATTTT. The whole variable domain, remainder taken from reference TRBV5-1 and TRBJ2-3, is KAGVTQTPRYLIKTRGQQVTLSCSPISGHRSVSWYQQTPGQGLQFLFEYFSETQRNKGNFPGRFSGRQFSNSRSEMNVSTLELGDSALYLCASSLDRWTDTQYFGPGTRLTVL.

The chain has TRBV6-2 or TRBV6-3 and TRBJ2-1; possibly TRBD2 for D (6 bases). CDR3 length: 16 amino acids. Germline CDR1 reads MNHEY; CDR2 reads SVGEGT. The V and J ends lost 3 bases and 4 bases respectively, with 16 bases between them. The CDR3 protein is CASSYLREYGYNEQFF. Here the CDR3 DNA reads TGTGCCAGCAGTTATCTGCGGGAATATGGGTACAATGAGCAGTTCTTC.

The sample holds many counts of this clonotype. The CDR3 is CASSLGAGGSVFTDTQYF. CDR3 coding DNA: TGCGCCAGCAGCTTGGGAGCGGGGGGGTCCGTATTCACAGATACGCAGTATTTT. This sequence joins TRBV5-1 and TRBJ2-3; 10 nucleotides align to TRBD2. This CDR3 region has 18 residues. CDR1 is SGHRS, CDR2 YFSETQ, per germline. V shed 0 bases, J shed 2 bases, and the junction held 9 bases outside the gene matches.

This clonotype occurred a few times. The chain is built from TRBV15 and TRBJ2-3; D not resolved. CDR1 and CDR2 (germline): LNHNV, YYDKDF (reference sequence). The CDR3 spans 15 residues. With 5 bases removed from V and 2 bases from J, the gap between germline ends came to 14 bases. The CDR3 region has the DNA TGTGCCACCAGCGTCGGACCCGGCTACACAGATACGCAGTATTTT. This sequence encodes CATSVGPGYTDTQYF.

The CDR3 DNA reads as TGCAGTGCTAGAGATTGGCGGCGGCTCTCCTACAATGAGCAGTTCTTC. It yields the protein CSARDWRRLSYNEQFF. V and J are TRBV20-1 and TRBJ2-1; D is unresolved. Germline V lookup: CDR1 DFQATT, CDR2 SNEGSKA (reference sequence). V was clipped by 0 bases and J by 0 bases, with 12 bases between them. This CDR3 is built from 16 residues.

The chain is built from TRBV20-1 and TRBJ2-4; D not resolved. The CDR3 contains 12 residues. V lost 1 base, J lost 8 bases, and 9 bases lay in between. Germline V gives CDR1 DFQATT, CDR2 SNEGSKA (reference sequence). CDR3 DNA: TGCAGTGCTAGAGTCAGCCTGGACATTCAGTACTTC. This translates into CSARVSLDIQYF.

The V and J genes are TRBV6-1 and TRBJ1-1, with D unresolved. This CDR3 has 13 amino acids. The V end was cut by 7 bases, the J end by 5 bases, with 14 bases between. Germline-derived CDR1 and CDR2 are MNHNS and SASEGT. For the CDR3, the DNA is TGTGCCAGCAAAAGAGGGCTTGGGACTGAAGCTTTCTTT. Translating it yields CASKRGLGTEAFF.

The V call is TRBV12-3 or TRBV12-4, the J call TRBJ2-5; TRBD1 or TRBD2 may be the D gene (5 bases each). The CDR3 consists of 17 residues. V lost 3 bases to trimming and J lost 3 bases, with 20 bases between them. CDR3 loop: CASSFYWGPGLEETQYF. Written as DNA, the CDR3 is TGTGCCAGCAGTTTCTACTGGGGTCCGGGGCTAGAAGAGACCCAGTACTTC.

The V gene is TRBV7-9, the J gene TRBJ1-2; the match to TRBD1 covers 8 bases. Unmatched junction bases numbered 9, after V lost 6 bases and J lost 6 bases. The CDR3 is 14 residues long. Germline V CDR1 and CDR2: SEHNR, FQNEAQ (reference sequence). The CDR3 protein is CASRLTGAKDGYTF. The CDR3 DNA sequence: TGTGCCAGCAGGTTGACAGGGGCGAAGGATGGCTACACCTTC.

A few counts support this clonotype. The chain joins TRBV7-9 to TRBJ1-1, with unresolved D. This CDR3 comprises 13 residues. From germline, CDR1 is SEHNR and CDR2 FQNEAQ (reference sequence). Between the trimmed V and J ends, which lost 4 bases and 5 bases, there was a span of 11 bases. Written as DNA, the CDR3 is TGTGCCAGCAGCTCCCGGACGGAGACTGAAGCTTTCTTT. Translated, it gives CASSSRTETEAFF.

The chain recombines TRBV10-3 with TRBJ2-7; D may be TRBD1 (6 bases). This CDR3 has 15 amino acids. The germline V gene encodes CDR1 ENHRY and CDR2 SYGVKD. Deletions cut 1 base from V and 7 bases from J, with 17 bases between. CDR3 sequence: CAISEYGTRSGEQYF. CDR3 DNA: TGTGCCATCAGTGAGTATGGGACACGGTCGGGAGAGCAGTACTTC.

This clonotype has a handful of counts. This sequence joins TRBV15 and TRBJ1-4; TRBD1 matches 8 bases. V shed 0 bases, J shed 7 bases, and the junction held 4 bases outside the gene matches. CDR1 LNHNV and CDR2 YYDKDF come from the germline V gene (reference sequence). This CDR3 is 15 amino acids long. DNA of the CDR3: TGTGCCACCAGCAGAGAATCAGGGGGCAGTGAAAAACTGTTTTTT. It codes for CATSRESGGSEKLFF.

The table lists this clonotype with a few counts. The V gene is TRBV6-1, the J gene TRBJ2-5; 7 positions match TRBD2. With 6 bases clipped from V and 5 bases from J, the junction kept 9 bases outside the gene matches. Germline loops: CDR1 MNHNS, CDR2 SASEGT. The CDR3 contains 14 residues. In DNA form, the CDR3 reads TGTGCCAGCAGCCGGACTAGAAAATTGGAGACCCAGTACTTC. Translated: CASSRTRKLETQYF.